One and the same sample provided the 28 T cell receptor beta chains below, sequenced in a study of T cells in Graves' hyperthyroidism and ophthalmopathy. Amplified TCR beta CDR3 regions came from RNA transcripts. HTBI primers were the set used in a first-round RT-PCR of the TCR CDR3. TCRdb used MiXCR to reprocess the multiplex PCR reads, holding one entry per CDR3 protein. The profile shows some 380,000 distinct CDR3 sequences, roughly 13% of them singletons. The sample taken for sequencing was blood. All receptors come from a young man with Graves' hyperthyroidism that later progressed to Graves' ophthalmopathy.

A single count supports this clonotype. The chain couples TRBV5-1 to TRBJ2-1; D may be TRBD2 (5 bases). V was cut by 7 bases and J by 3 bases, with 14 bases left in between. The CDR3 runs to 14 residues. Germline V gene lookup returns CDR1 SGHRS and CDR2 YFSETQ. The CDR3 protein is CASSRGIGYNEQFF. In nucleotides, the CDR3 is TGCGCCAGCTCTCGAGGGATCGGCTACAATGAGCAGTTCTTC.

This clonotype was observed once. The rearrangement joins TRBV4-1 to TRBJ1-5, with D uncertain. The CDR3 covers 16 residues. V was cut by 0 bases and J by 0 bases, with 9 bases left in between. Looked up from germline, CDR1 is MGHRA and CDR2 is YSYEKL. The CDR3 protein is CASSQDNRHSNQPQHF. The CDR3 DNA is TGCGCCAGCAGCCAAGATAACAGACATAGCAATCAGCCCCAGCATTTT.

There are many counts of this clonotype. In DNA, the CDR3 is TGCGCCAGCAGATTCGGGACAGGGGATTACAATGAGCAGTTCTTC. Its translation: CASRFGTGDYNEQFF. V usage is TRBV5-1 and J usage is TRBJ2-1, with 10 bases identical to TRBD1. The germline V gene encodes CDR1 SGHRS and CDR2 YFSETQ. The length of the CDR3 is 15 residues. V lost 5 bases to trimming and J lost 4 bases; unmatched junction nucleotides: 6.

This clonotype was observed a few times. The rearrangement joins TRBV7-9 to TRBJ2-5, with D perhaps TRBD1 (6 bases). Germline V gene data show CDR1 as SEHNR and CDR2 as FQNEAQ (reference sequence). This CDR3 comprises 20 residues. V was cut by 5 bases and J by 5 bases, with 33 bases left in between. The CDR3 DNA is TGTGCCAGCAGCCCTAATTTGGGTGCCGGGACACACGCTTCGGGGGAGACCCAGTACTTC. Translated, it gives CASSPNLGAGTHASGETQYF. Looking up the rest from reference TRBV7-9 and TRBJ2-5 gives the full variable domain: DTGVSQNPRHKITKRGQNVTFRCDPISEHNRLYWYRQTLGQGPEFLTYFQNEAQLEKSRLLSDRFSAERPKGSFSTLEIQRTEQGDSAMYLCASSPNLGAGTHASGETQYFGPGTRLLVL.

This clonotype was recorded at least ten times. The J gene is TRBJ1-2, the V gene TRBV3-1; D gene unclear. V was shortened by 1 base and J by 2 bases, with 8 bases between the two germline ends. CDR3 size: 14 residues. Looked up from germline, CDR1 is LGHDT and CDR2 is YNNKEL (reference sequence). The CDR3 DNA sequence: TGTGCCAGCAGCCAAGGGGAGGCCAACTATGGCTACACCTTC. Translating gives CASSQGEANYGYTF.

This clonotype was counted many times. The chain links TRBV7-9 to TRBJ1-4, with TRBD1 as a possible D gene (6 bases). Trimming took 5 bases from V and 7 from J, leaving 14 bases between them. Germline CDR1 and CDR2: SEHNR and FQNEAQ (reference sequence). The CDR3 runs to 14 residues. CDR3 region: CASSPRGGGEKLFF. CDR3 DNA sequence: TGTGCCAGCAGCCCCAGGGGAGGGGGTGAAAAACTGTTTTTT.

Note on this clonotype: It may be a read error: a sequence one base away is much more abundant. The rearrangement uses TRBV11-2 and TRBJ2-1; 7 bases agree with TRBD2. This CDR3 comprises 16 residues. Germline V gene sequence: CDR1 SGHAT, CDR2 FQNNGV. Trimming removed 5 bases from V and 1 base from J; junction bases left unmatched: 8. The CDR3 spells CASSAGGTVSYNEQFF. Written as DNA, the CDR3 is TGTGCCAGCAGCGCCGGGGGGACCGTATCCTACAATGAGCAGTTCTTC. Using reference TRBV11-2 and TRBJ2-1 for the parts outside the CDR3, the full variable domain is EAGVAQSPRYKIIEKRQSVAFWCNPISGHATLYWYQQILGQGPKLLIQFQNNGVVDDSQLPKDRFSAERLKGVDSTLKIQPAKLEDSAVYLCASSAGGTVSYNEQFFGPGTRLTVL.

This chain joins TRBV5-1 and TRBJ2-5; no clear D. CDR1 SGHRS and CDR2 YFSETQ come from the germline V gene. Deletions cut 2 bases from V and 1 base from J, with 12 bases between. This CDR3 has 15 residues. DNA of the CDR3: TGCGCCAGCAGCTTATCAGGTGGTTTCCAAGAGACCCAGTACTTC. Amino acids: CASSLSGGFQETQYF. Drawing the rest from reference TRBV5-1 and TRBJ2-5, the complete variable domain is KAGVTQTPRYLIKTRGQQVTLSCSPISGHRSVSWYQQTPGQGLQFLFEYFSETQRNKGNFPGRFSGRQFSNSRSEMNVSTLELGDSALYLCASSLSGGFQETQYFGPGTRLLVL.

This clonotype was seen at least ten times. The V gene is TRBV11-3, the J gene TRBJ2-1; 7 positions match TRBD2. The J segment lost 6 bases and the V segment lost 5 bases, leaving 10 bases of the junction unmatched. Germline values: CDR1 SGHNT, CDR2 YENEEA. The CDR3 spans 15 residues. For the CDR3, the DNA is TGTGCCAGCAGCCCCCTAAAAGGGGAGGGCAATGAGCAGTTCTTC. Protein: CASSPLKGEGNEQFF.

The table lists this clonotype with a few counts. The CDR3 is CATFEGSSYNSPLHF. CDR3 DNA sequence: TGTGCCACCTTCGAGGGGAGCTCCTATAATTCACCCCTCCACTTT. This chain connects TRBV28 to TRBJ1-6; D may be TRBD1 (5 bases). The CDR3 consists of 15 residues. The germline gives CDR1 MDHEN, CDR2 SYDVKM. The germline V and J ends were trimmed by 10 bases and 0 bases, with 13 bases remaining between them.

This clonotype turned up a few times. The chain's CDR3 is CAISDPGGDRTGELFF. The CDR3 DNA reads as TGTGCCATCAGTGATCCGGGGGGAGACCGCACCGGGGAGCTGTTTTTT. The chain links TRBV10-3 to TRBJ2-2; 7 bases are a match to TRBD2. V trimming: 3 bases; J trimming: 4 bases; junction bases outside the gene matches: 8. Germline lookup yields CDR1 ENHRY and CDR2 SYGVKD. The CDR3 is made up of 16 amino acids.

Turning to this clonotype: A much larger clone lies a single base off, so this may be a read error. The V call is TRBV13, the J call TRBJ1-4; D may be TRBD1 (6 bases). Germline V gene lookup returns CDR1 PRHDT and CDR2 FYEKMQ (reference sequence). The CDR3 has 17 amino acids. The V end lost 5 bases, the J end lost 3 bases, and 19 bases lay between the germline ends. CDR3 in DNA: TGTGCCAGCAGCCCGACAGGAGTGAAGGGAGCTAATGAAAAACTGTTTTTT. Amino acid sequence: CASSPTGVKGANEKLFF.

Many counts were recorded for this clonotype. The chain combines TRBV28 with TRBJ2-1, with D possibly matching TRBD2 (6 bases). Germline V lookup: CDR1 MDHEN, CDR2 SYDVKM. The ends were cut back, 3 bases at V and 2 bases at J, with 11 bases in the middle. The CDR3 covers 15 residues. The CDR3 DNA reads as TGTGCCAGCAGTTTGGGGAGGAGGCCCTACAATGAGCAGTTCTTC. It is translated as CASSLGRRPYNEQFF.

This clonotype was seen many times. This chain links TRBV28 with TRBJ1-5; no definite D call. Trimming shortened V by 10 bases and J by 6 bases, and 16 bases separated the two germline ends. This CDR3 is built from 13 residues. The V gene's germline CDR1 is MDHEN and CDR2 SYDVKM. This CDR3 reads CANPTVESQPQHF. Here the CDR3 DNA reads TGTGCCAACCCCACAGTAGAAAGTCAGCCCCAGCATTTT.

The rearrangement links TRBV30 to TRBJ1-1; no clear D. Trimming took off 2 bases at V and 5 bases at J, with 9 bases between the two ends. This CDR3 is 12 amino acids long. CDR1 and CDR2 (germline): GTSNPN, SVGIG (reference sequence). CDR3 DNA sequence: TGTGCCTGGAGTCCCCCGAATACTGAAGCTTTCTTT. Translating it yields CAWSPPNTEAFF.

This clonotype was seen just once. A much larger clonotype is one base distant, so this may be a read error. No conserved phenylalanine or tryptophan is present at the end of the CDR3, so a read error is the likely explanation. V gene TRBV27 combines with J gene TRBJ2-7, with 10 bases that match TRBD1. V lost 5 bases to trimming and J lost 6 bases; unmatched junction nucleotides: 7. The CDR3 length is 14 residues. CDR1 is MNHEY and CDR2 is SMNVEV in the germline V gene (reference sequence). CDR3 sequence: CASSDPGTGAEQYL. CDR3 coding DNA: TGTGCCAGCAGTGATCCCGGGACAGGGGCCGAGCAGTACCTC.

This clonotype was detected many times. V gene TRBV7-8 combines with J gene TRBJ2-1, with TRBD2 identical over 7 bases. The V segment lost 2 bases and the J segment 4 bases; nucleotides outside the gene matches: 5. Germline lookup yields CDR1 SGHVS and CDR2 FQNEAQ. The CDR3 has 15 residues. The CDR3 here is CASSLTGTIYNEQFF. DNA of the CDR3: TGTGCCAGCAGCTTAACCGGGACTATATACAATGAGCAGTTCTTC. Drawing the rest from reference TRBV7-8 and TRBJ2-1, the complete variable domain is GAGVSQSPRYKVAKRGQDVALRCDPISGHVSLFWYQQALGQGPEFLTYFQNEAQLDKSGLPSDRFFAERPEGSVSTLKIQRTQQEDSAVYLCASSLTGTIYNEQFFGPGTRLTVL.

This clonotype was observed many times. This sequence joins TRBV20-1 and TRBJ2-1; D uncertain. Germline V gene sequence: CDR1 DFQATT, CDR2 SNEGSKA (reference sequence). The germline V and J ends were trimmed by 6 bases and 5 bases, with 11 bases remaining between them. This CDR3 is built from 12 residues. CDR3: CSAGRQNNEQFF. The CDR3, as DNA: TGCAGTGCAGGCAGACAAAACAATGAGCAGTTCTTC.

This clonotype came up many times. The CDR3 bases are TGTGCCAGCAGTTCCAGGGGGGACAACTATGGCTACACCTTC. It specifies CASSSRGDNYGYTF. The chain has TRBV6-1 and TRBJ1-2, with 7 bases fitting TRBD1. The germline V gene has CDR1 MNHNS and CDR2 SASEGT. The CDR3 has 14 residues. The ends lost 5 bases at V and 2 bases at J; junction bases unmatched: 5.

V gene TRBV9 combines with J gene TRBJ2-3; 7 nucleotides agree with TRBD2. Unmatched junction bases numbered 4, after V lost 4 bases and J lost 2 bases. Germline V CDR1 and CDR2: SGDLS, YYNGEE. CDR3 length: 14 residues. This CDR3 is CASSSSGDTDTQYF. The CDR3 DNA sequence: TGTGCCAGCAGCTCCAGCGGGGACACAGATACGCAGTATTTT.

This clonotype has just a few counts. V usage is TRBV27 and J usage is TRBJ2-1, with 13 bases that match TRBD2. Germline V gives CDR1 MNHEY, CDR2 SMNVEV (reference sequence). CDR3 length: 17 residues. The trim removed 4 bases at V and 3 bases at J, leaving 6 bases unmatched. The DNA for the CDR3 is TGTGCCAGCAGTTCCTGGACTAGCGGGGGCCTCTACAATGAGCAGTTCTTC. Protein product: CASSSWTSGGLYNEQFF.

This clonotype was seen repeatedly, ten times or more. V usage is TRBV6-2 or TRBV6-3 and J usage is TRBJ1-5; TRBD1 might be the D (6 bases). The V gene lost 5 bases and the J gene lost 2 bases, with 19 bases spanning the gap. The V gene's germline CDR1 is MNHEY and CDR2 SVGEGT. The CDR3 is 17 amino acids. The CDR3 loop reads CASSLSSGVIGNQPQHF. CDR3 nucleotide sequence: TGTGCCAGCAGTCTGTCGTCAGGGGTTATTGGCAATCAGCCCCAGCATTTT.

This clonotype came up a few times. The rearrangement links TRBV5-1 to TRBJ2-3, with TRBD2 matching 9 bases. Germline loops: CDR1 SGHRS, CDR2 YFSETQ. With V trimmed by 0 bases and J by 4 bases, 3 bases remained unmatched. The CDR3 extends over 15 amino acids. CDR3 nucleotides: TGCGCCAGCAGCTTGGGACTAGCGGCGCCAGATACGCAGTATTTT. Protein: CASSLGLAAPDTQYF.

This clonotype appeared many times. This chain uses TRBV2 with TRBJ2-4, with a tentative D call TRBD2 (5 bases). Germline loops: CDR1 SNHLY, CDR2 FYNNEI. The CDR3 has 15 amino acids. V gave up 6 bases and J gave up 3 bases, with 15 bases separating them. The CDR3 loop reads CASREEVAVKNIQYF. CDR3 DNA: TGTGCCAGCAGGGAGGAGGTGGCGGTCAAAAACATTCAGTACTTC. The whole variable domain, filled in from reference TRBV2 and TRBJ2-4, reads EPEVTQTPSHQVTQMGQEVILRCVPISNHLYFYWYRQILGQKVEFLVSFYNNEISEKSEIFDDQFSVERPDGSNFTLKIRSTKLEDSAMYFCASREEVAVKNIQYFGAGTRLSVL.

This clonotype was detected a few times. The chain joins TRBV18 to TRBJ2-7; no clear D gene. V was pared by 6 bases and J by 5 bases, with 14 bases between. CDR1 is KGHSH and CDR2 is LQKENI in the germline V gene. The CDR3 runs 13 residues. DNA of the CDR3: TGTGCCAGCTCCGAATTAAAGATTAACGAGCAGTACTTC. It encodes CASSELKINEQYF.

This chain joins TRBV7-9 and TRBJ1-5; TRBD1 matches at 8 bases. CDR1 is SEHNR, CDR2 FQNEAQ, per germline (reference sequence). Losses at the gene ends were 4 bases for V and 9 bases for J; bases not matched to a gene: 8. The CDR3 consists of 14 residues. The CDR3 sequence: CASSSGQAFGPQHF. CDR3 coding DNA: TGTGCCAGCAGCTCGGGACAGGCTTTCGGGCCCCAGCATTTT.

CDR3 region: CASSWREGSYEQYF. The CDR3 nucleotides read TGTGCCAGCAGCTGGCGGGAAGGCTCCTACGAGCAGTACTTC. The J gene is TRBJ2-7, the V gene TRBV11-3; possible D gene TRBD2, 6 bases. Germline CDR1 reads SGHNT; CDR2 reads YENEEA. CDR3 size: 14 residues. Trimming cost V 4 bases and J 0 bases, with 10 bases left between them.

This clonotype was recorded many times. In DNA, the CDR3 is TGTGCCAGCAGTTCACGCTCCGGACTAGCCAATGAGCAGTTCTTC. Protein: CASSSRSGLANEQFF. V usage is TRBV6-2 or TRBV6-3 and J usage is TRBJ2-1; 8 bases are shared with TRBD2. This CDR3 spans 15 amino acids. After removal of 4 bases from V and 6 bases from J, the junction contained 8 bases not matched to a gene. Looked up from germline, CDR1 is MNHEY and CDR2 is SVGEGT.